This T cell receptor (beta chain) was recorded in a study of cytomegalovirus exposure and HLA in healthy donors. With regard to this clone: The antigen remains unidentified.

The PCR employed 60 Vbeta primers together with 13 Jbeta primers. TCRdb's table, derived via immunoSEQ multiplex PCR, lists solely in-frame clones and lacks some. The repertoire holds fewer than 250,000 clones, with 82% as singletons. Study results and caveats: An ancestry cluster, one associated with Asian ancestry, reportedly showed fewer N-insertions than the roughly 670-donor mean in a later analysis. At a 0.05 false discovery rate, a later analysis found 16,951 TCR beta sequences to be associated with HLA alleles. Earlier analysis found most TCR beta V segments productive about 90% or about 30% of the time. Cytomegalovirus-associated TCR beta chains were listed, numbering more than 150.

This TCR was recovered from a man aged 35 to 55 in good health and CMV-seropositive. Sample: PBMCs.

The CDR3 region is CASSSGTATGELFF. The CDR3 nucleotides are TGTGCCAGCAGCTCCGGGACAGCCACCGGGGAGCTGTTTTTT. V and J are TRBV5-8 and TRBJ2-2; 7 bases align to TRBD1. With V trimmed by 3 bases and J by 4 bases, 3 bases remained unmatched. This CDR3 is 14 amino acids long. CDR1 and CDR2 (germline): SGHTS, YDEGEE.